These 8 T cell receptor beta chains were sequenced from one sample in a study of T cell repertoires in MIS-A myocarditis. Generated by immunoSEQ multiplex PCR, the TCRdb table keeps only in-frame clones and is missing some. The table lists 10,000 to 13,000 clones, approximately 83% of them singletons, with 29% in the top ten. The material sequenced was right ventricle heart tissue obtained at autopsy. The source is a man between 18 and 35 years old with fulminant myocarditis from multisystem inflammatory syndrome in adults (MIS-A) after COVID-19.

V gene TRBV5-1 combines with J gene TRBJ1-1; 9 bases map to TRBD1. CDR3 length equals 14 residues. Trimming took 4 bases from V and 5 from J; bases not matched to a gene: 6. CDR1 is SGHRS, CDR2 YFSETQ, per germline. CDR3 amino acids: CASSLGQGQTEAFF. CDR3 DNA: TGCGCCAGCAGCCTGGGACAGGGCCAGACTGAAGCTTTCTTT. The full variable domain, in which reference TRBV5-1 and TRBJ1-1 provide the parts outside the CDR3, is KAGVTQTPRYLIKTRGQQVTLSCSPISGHRSVSWYQQTPGQGLQFLFEYFSETQRNKGNFPGRFSGRQFSNSRSEMNVSTLELGDSALYLCASSLGQGQTEAFFGQGTRLTVV.

V is TRBV18 and J is TRBJ1-2, with 7 bases that match TRBD1. Germline CDR1 and CDR2: KGHSH and LQKENI. The CDR3 spans 15 residues. V lost 6 bases and J lost 3; bases outside the gene matches: 10. In DNA, the CDR3 is TGTGCCAGCTCGCCTCCGGGACAGAGCTACTATGGCTACACCTTC. It encodes CASSPPGQSYYGYTF.

CDR3 loop: CASSSDGKPQGYGYTF. The DNA of the CDR3 is TGTGCCAGCAGCAGCGATGGGAAACCCCAGGGGTATGGCTACACCTTC. The chain carries TRBV21-1 and TRBJ1-2; the D call of TRBD1 is as the table states it, not checked on the DNA. TRBV21-1 is a pseudogene. The CDR3 length is 16 residues.

The genes are TRBV29-1 and TRBJ1-1; D might be TRBD1 (6 bases). Trimming cost V 6 bases and J 2 bases, with 13 bases left between them. This CDR3 spans 13 amino acids. Germline assignment: CDR1 SQVTM and CDR2 ANQGSEA. The CDR3 DNA sequence: TGCAGCGTGGCGGGACACTTAAACACTGAAGCTTTCTTT. This codes for CSVAGHLNTEAFF. Drawing the rest from reference TRBV29-1 and TRBJ1-1, the complete variable domain is SAVISQKPSRDICQRGTSLTIQCQVDSQVTMMFWYRQQPGQSLTLIATANQGSEATYESGFVIDKFPISRPNLTFSTLTVSNMSPEDSSIYLCSVAGHLNTEAFFGQGTRLTVV.

The rearrangement uses TRBV2 and TRBJ2-1, with D possibly being TRBD1 or TRBD2 (5 bases each). The germline gives CDR1 SNHLY, CDR2 FYNNEI. V was clipped by 7 bases and J by 4 bases, with 14 bases between them. The length of the CDR3 is 14 residues. CDR3 residues: CASTQEDGYNEQFF. The CDR3 coding sequence is TGTGCCAGCACACAGGAGGACGGTTACAATGAGCAGTTCTTC.

In regard to this clone: At one boundary the junction diverges from the germline segment, which might be a read error. The CDR3 here is CAGSLEGLAGVFEQYF. In DNA form, the CDR3 reads TGTGCCGGCAGCTTAGAGGGACTAGCGGGAGTATTCGAGCAGTACTTC. The chain uses TRBV7-9 and TRBJ2-7; 14 bases map to TRBD2. Per the germline V gene, CDR1 is SEHNR and CDR2 is FQNEAQ (reference sequence). The CDR3 length is 16 residues.

The chain is built from TRBV29-1 and TRBJ2-7; D tentatively reads TRBD1 or TRBD2 (5 bases each). Deletions cut 4 bases from V and 2 bases from J, with 15 bases between. CDR1 and CDR2 (germline): SQVTM, ANQGSEA. This CDR3 is 14 amino acids long. CDR3 loop: CSVGFGTGTYEQYF. The CDR3, as DNA: TGCAGCGTTGGATTTGGGACGGGCACCTACGAGCAGTACTTC.

The CDR3 coding sequence is TGTGCCAGCAGCCGATGGGAGATCGATGGCTACACCTTC. Its protein product is CASSRWEIDGYTF. The chain links TRBV7-9 to TRBJ1-2; D gene ambiguous. The V and J ends lost 5 bases and 6 bases respectively, with 13 bases between them. The CDR3 extends over 13 amino acids. CDR1 and CDR2 (germline): SEHNR, FQNEAQ (reference sequence).